Listed below are T cell receptor beta chains from one sample, sequenced in a study of tumor-infiltrating lymphocytes in primary liver carcinoma. Each CDR3 protein gets one entry after TCRdb re-called the multiplex PCR reads with MiXCR. Of tens of thousands of distinct CDR3 sequences in the sample, about 77% were seen once. The sequencing input was liver tumor tissue from sampling region 5. The receptors stem from a man between 35 and 55 years old with primary liver carcinoma and hepatitis B virus infection. CDR3s leave out the opening cysteine and the closing phenylalanine or tryptophan. The D gene is left open where the match is weak.

d_call,v_call,cdr3_aa
NA,TRBV29-1,SVIHVRGIQC
NA,TRBV6-6,ASSRQERGANVLT
NA,TRBV27,ASNSMTGNKQF
NA,TRBV11-1,TTSLRVKASLGEQY
TRBD2,TRBV11-2,ASSFSGPLDNELL
TRBD2,TRBV5-6,ASGASGSGRDNEQF
TRBD2,TRBV10-1,ASSGGEGTQQF
NA,TRBV4-3,ASGQSRKQSQH
TRBD1,TRBV6-6,ARSTGGTTEAF
NA,TRBV11-2,ITQRPRSWANVLT
NA,TRBV11-1,VRIFWDTGELF
TRBD2,TRBV7-8,AISLGGSGREQF
TRBD2,TRBV6-2/TRBV6-3,ASNYRLATVQY
TRBD1,TRBV29-1,SATRDRAYNEQF
NA,TRBV28,ASTPERVVETQY
NA,TRBV11-2,ASSMGGGRGISLSEANALT
NA,TRBV7-3,ASKDVRGGHLTGELF
NA,TRBV11-3,ASRTALNTGAF
TRBD1,TRBV19,ASRPLVSGGAELF
NA,TRBV9,ASSVDGQPITEAF
TRBD2,TRBV11-3,AISLGVTSGSTDTQY
TRBD1,TRBV11-2,ASNTAGQGFNEQF
NA,TRBV6-5,VNSSSGYEQY
NA,TRBV13,ASSARGGGAI
NA,TRBV4-2,ASNQDQVEGELF
TRBD2,TRBV11-2,AGSSEGTSGRASYEQY
NA,TRBV6-2/TRBV6-3,SSSDIGIRLVNTGELF
NA,TRBV4-2,ASSQERLETGDWEQY
TRBD1,TRBV5-1,ASSAAGGYIEAF
TRBD1,TRBV19,TSSTSGTGCVETQY
TRBD2,TRBV5-1,ASSLGPSGSPDTQY
NA,TRBV7-9,ASSLPVGRRCIQY
NA,TRBV14,ASSQRQGGGADTQY
TRBD2,TRBV11-2,ASSPSSIQGTERESQY
NA,TRBV12-3/TRBV12-4,TSSLVRETQY
NA,TRBV16,VSSQFGAGYT
NA,TRBV11-1,ASSSGGSSVGAQIDTQY
NA,TRBV5-8,ANSPMGVRDTQY
NA,TRBV11-2,ASSPNSIQGIGWETQY
TRBD2,TRBV5-6,VSSSSGSGRDNEQF
TRBD2,TRBV29-1,SVGGTSESRETRY
NA,TRBV5-5,ASSLVPREGEQY
TRBD1,TRBV4-3,ASSQDFRQGRIYGYT
NA,TRBV28,APKGPTEAS
NA,TRBV4-2,ASSQDPQGDYGYS
NA,TRBV5-1,TSSPGVSGHEQY
TRBD2,TRBV30,VWSRLAFTYTQY